The 13 T cell receptor beta chains below come from one sample, sequenced in a study of brain T cells in children with intractable seizures. The data were produced by immunoSEQ multiplex PCR, yet TCRdb's version contains in-frame clones alone and is incomplete. The sample gives 70,000 to 90,000 clones, 85% to 95% of which show up once; roughly 1.4% is in the top ten. Sequenced here: peripheral blood, sampled at surgery. The receptor source for this set is a boy under two years old with tuberous sclerosis and intractable seizures.

The rearrangement uses TRBV7-9 and TRBJ2-7; 10 bases map to TRBD2. CDR1 is SEHNR, CDR2 FQNEAQ, per germline (reference sequence). With V trimmed by 0 bases and J by 5 bases, 10 bases remained unmatched. The CDR3 is made up of 17 amino acids. The CDR3 DNA follows: TGTGCCAGCAGCTTAGCGCACCTAGCGGGAGTTGGGGACGAGCAGTACTTC. This translates into CASSLAHLAGVGDEQYF.

The chain links TRBV7-6 to TRBJ1-4; D might be TRBD1 (6 bases). Deletions cut 5 bases from V and 7 bases from J, with 17 bases between. The CDR3 consists of 15 residues. CDR1 and CDR2 from the germline V gene are SGHVS and FNYEAQ. CDR3 residues: CASSLTGRMVEKLFF. As DNA, the CDR3 is TGTGCCAGCAGCCTAACAGGGCGGATGGTTGAAAAACTGTTTTTT.

This chain uses TRBV5-8 with TRBJ2-7; perhaps TRBD1 as D (5 bases). Germline CDR1 SGHTS, CDR2 YDEGEE. CDR3 size: 12 residues. Trimming removed 4 bases from V and 6 bases from J, with 11 bases in between. The CDR3 loop is CASSQWQGEQYF. The DNA for the CDR3 is TGTGCCAGCAGCCAGTGGCAGGGCGAGCAGTACTTC. Looking up the rest from reference TRBV5-8 and TRBJ2-7 gives the full variable domain: EAGVTQSPTHLIKTRGQQATLRCSPISGHTSVYWYQQALGLGLQFLLWYDEGEERNRGNFPPRFSGRQFPNYSSELNVNALELEDSALYLCASSQWQGEQYFGPGTRLTVT.

The chain couples TRBV3-1 (or the pseudogene TRBV3-2) to TRBJ2-7; D gene unclear. Trimming removed 4 bases from V and 6 bases from J, with 16 bases in between. This CDR3 comprises 14 residues. Germline V gives CDR1 LGHDT, CDR2 YNNKEL (reference sequence). The chain's CDR3 is CASSPLSATTEQYF. For the CDR3, the DNA is TGTGCCAGCAGCCCCCTGAGCGCTACCACCGAGCAGTACTTC.

This chain links TRBV4-1 with TRBJ2-7; a weak D match, TRBD1 (5 bases). Germline CDR1 MGHRA, CDR2 YSYEKL. The CDR3 consists of 15 residues. The germline V and J ends were trimmed by 0 bases and 9 bases, with 18 bases remaining between them. In nucleotides, the CDR3 is TGCGCCAGCAGCCAAGATCCTAACAGGCCGACGGTGCAGTACTTC. It translates to CASSQDPNRPTVQYF.

Note on this clone: The junction departs from the called germline gene at one end, perhaps through a read error. The chain uses TRBV7-7 and TRBJ2-5; 9 bases line up with TRBD1. The CDR3 has 13 amino acids. Per germline, CDR1 SSHAT and CDR2 FNYEAQ (reference sequence). The CDR3: CASSLDRGETQYF. DNA of the CDR3: TGTGCTAGCAGCTTAGACAGGGGGGAGACCCAGTACTTC.

V gene TRBV4-1 combines with J gene TRBJ2-5, with unresolved D. This CDR3 is built from 15 residues. V gave up 3 bases and J gave up 4 bases, with 15 bases separating them. Germline-derived CDR1 and CDR2 are MGHRA and YSYEKL. The CDR3 region is CASSQEYRSGETQYF. The CDR3 DNA follows: TGCGCCAGCAGCCAGGAATATAGGTCTGGAGAGACCCAGTACTTC.

This chain uses TRBV27 with TRBJ2-7; D may be TRBD2 (5 bases). Trimming took off 5 bases at V and 2 bases at J, with 10 bases between the two ends. The CDR3 runs 13 residues. Looked up from germline, CDR1 is MNHEY and CDR2 is SMNVEV (reference sequence). The CDR3 is CASSVTGAYEQYF. CDR3 DNA sequence: TGTGCCAGCAGTGTGACCGGGGCCTACGAGCAGTACTTC.

The chain couples TRBV29-1 to TRBJ1-1; D is ambiguous. With 4 bases removed from V and 4 bases from J, the gap between germline ends came to 16 bases. In germline, CDR1 is SQVTM, CDR2 ANQGSEA. This CDR3 is built from 14 residues. CDR3 sequence reads: CSVALTPAGTEAFF. The CDR3 DNA follows: TGCAGCGTTGCCCTAACACCGGCCGGCACTGAAGCTTTCTTT.

The chain employs TRBV7-9 and TRBJ1-1; possible D gene TRBD1, 5 bases. This CDR3 comprises 15 residues. V was clipped by 3 bases and J by 4 bases, with 15 bases between them. The germline V gene encodes CDR1 SEHNR and CDR2 FQNEAQ (reference sequence). CDR3 coding DNA: TGTGCCAGCAGCTTTGGTACCTCGAGGGGCACTGAAGCTTTCTTT. Residues: CASSFGTSRGTEAFF.

The rearrangement links TRBV20-1 to TRBJ2-7; D remains unclear. Trimming pared 5 bases from V and 7 bases from J, leaving 12 bases between. Germline CDR1 DFQATT, CDR2 SNEGSKA (reference sequence). The CDR3 totals 11 residues. As DNA, the CDR3 is TGCAGTGCTGAGACCCTTCAAGAGCAGTACTTC. Its protein is CSAETLQEQYF.

V gene TRBV18 combines with J gene TRBJ1-2, with D perhaps TRBD1 (5 bases). The CDR3 length is 16 residues. Trimming cost V 2 bases and J 12 bases, with 25 bases left between them. Germline assignment: CDR1 KGHSH and CDR2 LQKENI. The CDR3 loop reads CASSPVSGRALGDHTF. As DNA, the CDR3 is TGTGCCAGCTCACCAGTCTCCGGCAGGGCATTAGGTGATCACACCTTC.

This clone was observed a single time. The chain joins TRBV30 to TRBJ2-7; D gene uncertain. The CDR3 has 13 residues. Germline V gene lookup returns CDR1 GTSNPN and CDR2 SVGIG (reference sequence). V was shortened by 0 bases and J by 1 base, with 7 bases between the two germline ends. Written as DNA, the CDR3 is TGTGCCTGGAGTGTACTCTTTTCCTACGAGCAGTACTTC. Its translation is CAWSVLFSYEQYF.